This record concerns one T cell receptor (beta chain) sequence. These data are taken from a study of blood T cell repertoires in COVID-19. For the study at large: The United States, Italy and Spain provided the acute and convalescent COVID-19 samples. T cells, B-cell-depleted T cells, or PBMCs supplied cDNA or gDNA.

CDR1 SGHAT and CDR2 FQNNGV come from the germline V gene. This CDR3 contains 14 residues. The ends were cut back, 3 bases at V and 10 bases at J, with 18 bases in the middle. Original processing notes: Using reference gene primer amplification, nucleated cell counts were estimated. TCRdb's table, derived via immunoSEQ multiplex PCR, lists solely in-frame clones and lacks some. That table is the source of V, J and clone size, and D and trimming were worked out from the DNA. The table shows hundreds of thousands of clones, with around nine tenths occurring only once. The chain combines TRBV11-2 with TRBJ1-2; D gene ambiguous. Material: peripheral blood. The receptor was isolated from a man between 60 and 75 years old with acute or convalescent COVID-19. DNA for the CDR3: TGTGCCAGCAGCTTTTCGGCCGGGAAGTCGTCCTACACCTTC. Translating it yields CASSFSAGKSSYTF. Variable domain in full (rest from reference TRBV11-2 and TRBJ1-2): EAGVAQSPRYKIIEKRQSVAFWCNPISGHATLYWYQQILGQGPKLLIQFQNNGVVDDSQLPKDRFSAERLKGVDSTLKIQPAKLEDSAVYLCASSFSAGKSSYTFGSGTRLTVV.